These 17 T cell receptor beta chains were all obtained from the same sample, sequenced in a study of blood T cell repertoires in COVID-19. The assay was immunoSEQ multiplex PCR, and TCRdb's table has in-frame clones only and misses some. This sample yields fewer than 90,000 clones, of which roughly 90% are seen a single time; 15% belongs to the top ten. Sample: peripheral blood. Every receptor here comes from a male donor with acute or convalescent COVID-19.

The chain combines TRBV21-1 with TRBJ2-5; no DNA check was done on the table's D call, TRBD2. TRBV21-1 is noted as a pseudogene. The CDR3 has 12 amino acids. The CDR3 here is CASNYTQETQYF. The CDR3 DNA follows: TGTGCCAGCAACTACACTCAAGAGACCCAGTACTTC.

The chain carries TRBV19 and TRBJ2-3; 9 nucleotides align to TRBD1. Trimming at V came to 6 bases and at J to 3 bases, leaving 7 bases not matched to a gene. The CDR3 is made up of 15 amino acids. From germline, CDR1 is LNHDA and CDR2 SQIVND (reference sequence). The CDR3 is CASRRWDRVTDTQYF. CDR3 nucleotides: TGTGCCAGTAGACGGTGGGACAGGGTGACAGATACGCAGTATTTT. Using reference TRBV19 and TRBJ2-3 for the parts outside the CDR3, the full variable domain is DGGITQSPKYLFRKEGQNVTLSCEQNLNHDAMYWYRQDPGQGLRLIYYSQIVNDFQKGDIAEGYSVSREKKESFPLTVTSAQKNPTAFYLCASRRWDRVTDTQYFGPGTRLTVL.

The V gene is TRBV19, the J gene TRBJ1-5, with 11 bases identical to TRBD1. Germline values: CDR1 LNHDA, CDR2 SQIVND (reference sequence). The junction had 3 bases not matched to a gene; V was cut back by 3 bases and J by 5 bases. The CDR3 has 15 amino acids. CDR3 nucleotide sequence: TGTGCCAGTAGTATCAGGACAGGGGGCTATCAGCCCCAGCATTTT. This sequence encodes CASSIRTGGYQPQHF.

The V call is TRBV7-6, the J call TRBJ1-1; TRBD1 matches at 7 bases. Germline trimming cut 3 bases from V and 5 bases from J; bases unmatched to any gene: 9. In germline, CDR1 is SGHVS, CDR2 FNYEAQ. The CDR3 totals 15 residues. The CDR3 reads CASSFSQGSGTEAFF. The CDR3 nucleotides are TGTGCCAGCAGCTTCTCACAGGGGTCGGGGACTGAAGCTTTCTTT.

The genes are TRBV6-5 and TRBJ2-7, with D perhaps TRBD2 (5 bases). The ends were cut back, 0 bases at V and 4 bases at J, with 13 bases in the middle. Per germline, CDR1 MNHEY and CDR2 SVGAGI. The CDR3 has 15 residues. Here the CDR3 DNA reads TGTGCCAGCAGTTACTCCGCTAGCCTTGAATACGAGCAGTACTTC. Its protein product is CASSYSASLEYEQYF.

The chain employs TRBV5-5 and TRBJ1-2; D not certain. V lost 2 bases to trimming and J lost 3 bases, with 14 bases between them. The CDR3 spans 15 residues. From germline, CDR1 is SGHKS and CDR2 YYEKEE (reference sequence). In nucleotides, the CDR3 is TGTGCCAGCAGCTTAGACGCTCGGGTGGACTATGGCTACACCTTC. Protein: CASSLDARVDYGYTF.

The chain links TRBV6-6 to TRBJ1-5; D is possibly TRBD1 (6 bases). V lost 5 bases to trimming and J lost 4 bases, with 9 bases between them. Looked up from germline, CDR1 is MNHNY and CDR2 is SVGAGI (reference sequence). This CDR3 is built from 13 residues. DNA of the CDR3: TGTGCCAGCAGTATACAGGGTAATCAGCCCCAGCATTTT. Translated: CASSIQGNQPQHF.

J is TRBJ1-1 and V is TRBV13; TRBD1 matches 11 bases. The V gene's germline CDR1 is PRHDT and CDR2 FYEKMQ (reference sequence). V lost 5 bases, J lost 3 bases, and 2 bases stayed unmatched. There are 14 residues in the CDR3. CDR3 protein: CASSKGQGDTEAFF. The CDR3 DNA reads TGTGCCAGCAGCAAGGGACAGGGGGACACTGAAGCTTTCTTT.

V is TRBV19 and J is TRBJ1-2; D is possibly TRBD1 (5 bases). V lost 7 bases and J lost 3, with 12 bases in between. CDR3 size: 13 residues. CDR1 and CDR2 from the germline V gene are LNHDA and SQIVND (reference sequence). This chain's CDR3 is CASTIGGDYGYTF. In DNA form, the CDR3 reads TGTGCCAGTACCATAGGAGGGGACTATGGCTACACCTTC.

The chain uses TRBV11-2 and TRBJ1-6; the D gene is possibly TRBD1 (6 bases). CDR1 and CDR2 (germline): SGHAT, FQNNGV. The CDR3 length is 15 residues. Trimming took 5 bases from V and 2 from J, leaving 10 bases between them. The CDR3 DNA reads as TGTGCCAGCAGCCCCGGGACAACCTATAATTCACCCCTCCACTTT. Its translation is CASSPGTTYNSPLHF.

DNA for the CDR3: TGTGCCAGCAGTGGGACTAGCAGGGTCAATGAGCAGTTCTTC. It is translated as CASSGTSRVNEQFF. This chain uses TRBV7-2 with TRBJ2-1; 9 positions agree with TRBD2. From germline, CDR1 is SGHTA and CDR2 FQGNSA. The CDR3 runs 14 residues. The J segment lost 6 bases and the V segment lost 6 bases, leaving 6 bases of the junction unmatched.

The chain combines TRBV5-1 with TRBJ1-1; 7 nucleotides line up with TRBD1. CDR3 length: 14 amino acids. Looked up from germline, CDR1 is SGHRS and CDR2 is YFSETQ. V dropped 1 base and J dropped 4; count of bases not matched to a gene: 4. DNA for the CDR3: TGCGCCAGCAGCTTGCGCAGGGGGAGCACTGAAGCTTTCTTT. It specifies CASSLRRGSTEAFF.

The rearrangement links TRBV13 to TRBJ2-7; 13 positions agree with TRBD2. The junction had 6 bases not matched to a gene; V was cut back by 5 bases and J by 2 bases. Germline CDR1 and CDR2: PRHDT and FYEKMQ (reference sequence). The CDR3 spans 16 residues. The DNA of the CDR3 is TGTGCCAGCAGCCTGAGGACTAGCGGGGGTGCCTACGAGCAGTACTTC. It encodes CASSLRTSGGAYEQYF.

This clone was seen only once. J is TRBJ2-1 and V is TRBV16, with D unresolved. Germline V gene data show CDR1 as KGHSY and CDR2 as FQNENV. The CDR3 spans 12 residues. The V end lost 0 bases, the J end lost 16 bases, and 13 bases lay between the germline ends. The CDR3 loop is CASSQSVSGSFF. CDR3 nucleotides: TGTGCCAGCAGCCAATCGGTCAGTGGCTCCTTCTTC.

The V and J genes are TRBV19 and TRBJ1-6; the match to TRBD1 covers 9 bases. The V gene end was trimmed by 7 bases and the J gene end by 6 bases; junction bases not matched to a gene: 4. The CDR3 has 14 residues. Germline V lookup: CDR1 LNHDA, CDR2 SQIVND (reference sequence). CDR3 DNA: TGTGCCAGTAACATGGGACAGGGTAATTCACCCCTCCACTTT. Translated: CASNMGQGNSPLHF.

This clone was picked up one time. The chain couples TRBV5-1 to TRBJ2-1, with 10 bases lining up with TRBD1. The CDR3 has 15 residues. After removal of 4 bases from V and 5 bases from J, the junction contained 6 bases not matched to a gene. Germline CDR1 is SGHRS and CDR2 is YFSETQ. The chain's CDR3 is CASSGGQGPHNEQFF. The CDR3, as DNA: TGCGCCAGCAGCGGGGGACAGGGGCCCCACAATGAGCAGTTCTTC.

The rearrangement joins TRBV6-1 to TRBJ2-5; 9 nucleotides match TRBD1. J gave up 1 base and V 2 bases, and 2 bases lay outside the gene matches. Germline CDR1 is MNHNS and CDR2 is SASEGT. This CDR3 is 15 amino acids long. The CDR3 sequence is CASSEWGQGQETQYF. CDR3 nucleotides: TGTGCCAGCAGTGAATGGGGACAGGGCCAAGAGACCCAGTACTTC.